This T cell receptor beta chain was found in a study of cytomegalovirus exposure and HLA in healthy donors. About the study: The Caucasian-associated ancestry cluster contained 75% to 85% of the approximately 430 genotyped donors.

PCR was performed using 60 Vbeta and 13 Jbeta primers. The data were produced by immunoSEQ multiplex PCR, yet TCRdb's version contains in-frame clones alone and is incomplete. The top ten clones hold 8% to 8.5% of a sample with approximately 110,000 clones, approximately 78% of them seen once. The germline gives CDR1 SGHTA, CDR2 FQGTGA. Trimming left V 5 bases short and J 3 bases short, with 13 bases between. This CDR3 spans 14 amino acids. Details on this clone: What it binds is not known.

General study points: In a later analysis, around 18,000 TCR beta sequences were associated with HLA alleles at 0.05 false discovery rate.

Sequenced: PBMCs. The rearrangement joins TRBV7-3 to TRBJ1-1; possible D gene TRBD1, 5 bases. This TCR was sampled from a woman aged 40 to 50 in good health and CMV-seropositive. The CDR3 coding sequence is TGTGCCAGCAGCCAGGCGGGGGTTGACACTGAAGCTTTCTTT. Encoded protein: CASSQAGVDTEAFF.